This T cell receptor beta chain appears in the sequencing data of a study of T cell repertoires in cytomegalovirus infection. Whole-study context: Public TCR beta signature analysis indicated the presence of both CMV infection and matching HLA type.

This clonotype was counted only a few times. Its antigen is undetermined. TCRdb analysed the reads with MiXCR anew, one entry per CDR3 protein. The table records 150,000 to 200,000 distinct CDR3 sequences, 15% to 20% of them present only once. The CDR3 spans 13 residues. V lost 2 bases to trimming and J lost 1 base, with 6 bases between them. CDR1 is MNHEY and CDR2 is SVGEGT in the germline V gene. Study-wide results and caveats: Of the TCR beta families, the public ones yielded a cumulative frequency that identified carriers of CMV plus the relevant HLA.

What was sequenced was CD8+ T cells from PBMCs. The chain carries TRBV6-2 or TRBV6-3 and TRBJ2-7; D is unresolved. The receptor's source is a human donor in good health (CMV status not recorded). Some clones in this sample may be carry-over from other donors' samples. The CDR3 sequence is CASSYKASYEQYF. The CDR3 DNA reads as TGTGCCAGCAGTTACAAGGCGTCCTACGAGCAGTACTTC.